This T cell receptor (beta chain) was observed in a study of blood T cells in healthy people across ages. For the study at large: T cells yielded about one barcoded beta molecule per two cells through template switching. Findings and caveats of the study: Donor CMV infection status was unknown, possibly confounding age-related changes in expanded clonotypes.

This clonotype came up a few times. Its antigen is undetermined. Primers used in a second PCR of about 6 to 11 cycles were a sample-barcoded 5' primer and a J-beta primer mix. In TCRdb, the 5' RACE reads were re-called with MiXCR into one record per CDR3 protein. The sample comprises 1.8 million or so distinct CDR3 sequences, 30% to 40% of which are singletons, and roughly 23% rests with the top ten. Caucasian individuals from Russia who were healthy and aged about 6 to 90 acted as donors. This clonotype was obtained from a human donor in good health. The sequenced material came from blood.

CDR3 residues: CASSLNKGTDTQYF. CDR3 bases: TGTGCCAGCAGTTTAAACAAGGGGACAGATACGCAGTATTTT. The chain carries TRBV12-3 or TRBV12-4 and TRBJ2-3; possible D gene TRBD1, 5 bases. This CDR3 contains 14 residues. V was trimmed by 2 bases and J by 3 bases, leaving 9 bases between them.